A selection of T cell receptor beta chains follows, all from one sample in a study of draining lymph node invasion in breast cancer. TCRdb re-derived calls from the bulk RNA-seq reads in MiXCR, one entry per CDR3 protein. The top ten hold around 3% of the sample, which has about 2,600 distinct CDR3 sequences, 64% seen once. The sequenced material came from sorted memory Tregs from a lymph node. Receptors originate from a female donor with luminal breast cancer. The CDR3 runs from the conserved cysteine through the conserved F or W. The D gene is left open where the match is weak. Clone size is given for some rows only: seen once, a few or many times, or a class if the clone is expanded.

.	TRBD1	TRBJ1-2	TRBV30	CAQTGRMRYGYTF	TGTGCCCAGACAGGGAGAATGCGGTATGGCTACACCTTC
few	TRBD1	TRBJ2-1	TRBV20-1	CSAPGTGNSYNEQFF	TGCAGTGCTCCCGGGACAGGGAACTCCTACAATGAGCAGTTCTTC
.	.	TRBJ1-5	TRBV7-2	CASSLNAGRNQPQHF	TGTGCCAGCAGCTTAAATGCAGGCCGCAATCAGCCCCAGCATTTT
.	.	TRBJ1-5	TRBV27	CASSSGIEGQPQHF	TGTGCCAGCAGTTCCGGGATTGAGGGTCAGCCCCAGCATTTT
.	.	TRBJ1-1	TRBV7-8	CASSPYGKTNTEAFF	TGTGCCAGCAGCCCATATGGAAAGACGAACACTGAAGCTTTCTTT
.	.	TRBJ2-6	TRBV27	CASSSAVYGANVLTF	TGTGCCAGCAGTTCCGCGGTTTATGGGGCCAACGTCCTGACTTTC
.	TRBD1	TRBJ1-5	TRBV6-6	CASSRLTGARQPQHF	TGTGCCAGCAGCCGTCTCACAGGGGCACGTCAGCCCCAGCATTTT
few	.	TRBJ2-2	TRBV11-2	CASSPTAYTGELFF	TGTGCCAGCAGTCCGACAGCATACACCGGGGAGCTGTTTTTT
.	TRBD2	TRBJ2-1	TRBV7-2	CASSLIGGGRNEQFF	TGTGCCAGCAGCTTAATAGGCGGGGGGCGCAATGAGCAGTTCTTC
few	.	TRBJ2-1	TRBV15	CATSRGRESEQFF	TGTGCCACCAGCAGAGGCAGGGAAAGTGAGCAGTTCTTC
.	.	TRBJ1-1	TRBV10-3	CAIRPTGMNTEAFF	TGTGCCATCAGACCCACAGGGATGAACACTGAAGCTTTCTTT
.	TRBD2	TRBJ2-1	TRBV20-1	CSARDPTGGRNEQFF	TGCAGTGCTAGAGATCCCACGGGGGGGCGGAATGAGCAGTTCTTC
.	.	TRBJ1-5	TRBV19	CASSIIGSAQPQHF	TGTGCCAGTAGTATCATAGGTTCAGCGCAGCCCCAGCATTTT
.	TRBD1	TRBJ2-1	TRBV12-3/TRBV12-4	CASSKWTGASHEQFF	TGTGCCAGCAGCAAATGGACAGGGGCTTCCCATGAGCAGTTCTTC
.	TRBD1	TRBJ1-1	TRBV27	CATQPGGRSTEAFF	TGTGCCACCCAACCAGGGGGCAGATCCACTGAAGCTTTCTTT
.	.	TRBJ1-1	TRBV7-6	CASSLTLKSEAFF	TGTGCCAGCAGCTTAACTCTGAAGTCCGAAGCTTTCTTT
.	.	TRBJ1-4	TRBV18	CASSPQTAAGEKLFF	TGTGCCAGCTCACCGCAGACTGCCGCTGGGGAAAAACTGTTTTTT
.	.	TRBJ1-5	TRBV18	CASSLGADQPQHF	TGTGCCAGCTCACTAGGGGCGGATCAGCCCCAGCATTTT
few	TRBD1	TRBJ1-1	TRBV11-1	CASSLGQGSAEAFF	TGTGCCAGCAGCTTAGGACAGGGGAGCGCTGAAGCTTTCTTT
few	.	TRBJ2-1	TRBV5-5	CASSLEGSSYNEQFF	TGTGCCAGCAGCTTGGAGGGGAGCTCCTACAATGAGCAGTTCTTC
few	.	TRBJ1-2	TRBV30	CAWRGGGKAGYTF	TGTGCCTGGAGGGGCGGGGGAAAGGCTGGCTACACCTTC
few	TRBD2	TRBJ2-1	TRBV6-5	CASSQLAGGRNEQFF	TGTGCCAGCAGCCAACTAGCGGGGGGTCGCAATGAGCAGTTCTTC
few	.	TRBJ1-1	TRBV5-1	CASSRIGAFF	TGCGCCAGCAGCAGGATAGGAGCTTTCTTT
.	TRBD1	TRBJ2-6	TRBV28	CASSFLGQGKSGANVLTF	TGTGCCAGCAGTTTCTTAGGACAGGGAAAGTCTGGGGCCAACGTCCTGACTTTC
.	TRBD1	TRBJ1-5	TRBV5-1	CASSLDRGGQPQHF	TGCGCCAGCAGCTTGGACAGGGGGGGACAGCCCCAGCATTTT
.	.	TRBJ2-4	TRBV19	CASSIASVGGAKNIQYF	TGTGCCAGTAGTATAGCATCGGTGGGGGGAGCCAAAAACATTCAGTACTTC
.	TRBD2	TRBJ2-3	TRBV6-1	CASSEAASGGVNTQYF	TGTGCCAGCAGTGAAGCCGCTAGCGGGGGGGTAAATACGCAGTATTTT
.	.	TRBJ1-6	TRBV3-1	CASSHWGAGSDSPLHF	TGTGCCAGCAGCCACTGGGGTGCAGGCTCGGATTCACCCCTCCACTTT
few	TRBD1	TRBJ1-2	TRBV19	CASLTQTGRSYGYTF	TGTGCCAGCCTGACCCAGACAGGGAGGAGCTATGGCTACACCTTC
few	.	TRBJ2-1	TRBV20-1	CSAPGYDEQFF	TGCAGTGCGCCAGGGTATGATGAGCAGTTCTTC
.	.	TRBJ1-3	TRBV3-1	CASRERGGAGNTIYF	TGTGCCAGCCGGGAAAGGGGGGGTGCCGGAAACACCATATATTTT
.	TRBD1	TRBJ2-1	TRBV29-1	CSGKGTGSEIF	TGCAGCGGGAAGGGGACAGGGTCCGAGATCTTC
.	.	TRBJ1-2	TRBV4-1	CASSLQGYYGYTF	TGCGCCAGCAGCCTACAGGGTTACTATGGCTACACCTTC
.	.	TRBJ1-1	TRBV7-9	CASQEGPEAFF	TGTGCCAGCCAAGAGGGGCCCGAAGCTTTCTTT
.	TRBD1	TRBJ2-6	TRBV10-3	CAISEGQGRTGANVLTF	TGTGCCATCAGTGAGGGACAGGGAAGGACCGGGGCCAACGTCCTGACTTTC